Sequencing of this T cell receptor (beta chain) was carried out in a study of T cell responses to AZD1222 COVID-19 vaccine. Study findings and constraints: An increase in Spike-specific TCR breadth and depth was observed after two AZD1222 doses.

As to this clone: What it binds is unknown.

Produced via immunoSEQ multiplex PCR; TCRdb's table is partial and in-frame only. The table includes about 150,000 clones, 75% to 90% detected once. Germline values: CDR1 LGHDT, CDR2 YNNKEL (reference sequence). This CDR3 contains 15 residues. The germline V and J ends were trimmed by 3 bases and 5 bases, with 17 bases remaining between them. The chain has TRBV3-1 (or the pseudogene TRBV3-2) and TRBJ2-7, with D perhaps being TRBD1 or TRBD2 (5 bases each). The TCR sequence derives from an adult in good health. Sample: peripheral blood, taken on day 0 of AZD1222 vaccination. The CDR3 DNA sequence: TGTGCCAGCAGCCACAACAAGGGACCAAGCCACGAGCAGTACTTC. Its protein product is CASSHNKGPSHEQYF.